The 18 T cell receptor beta chains below were found in one sample sequenced in a study of T cells after posttransplantation cyclophosphamide (TCRdb year 2016). Libraries came from the immunoSEQ multiplex PCR assay. TCRdb mirrors the immuneACCESS table, restricted to in-frame sequences. Some clones are absent from its copies; in checked studies, under half trace to an unresolved V gene, and the reason for the others is unknown. Present in this sample are roughly 16,000 clones, around 85% of which were seen just once. The leading ten clones occupy roughly 28% of the sample. The control cohort was around eleven patients given myeloablative marrow transplants with methotrexate plus a calcineurin inhibitor, sampled 1 year after transplant. This sample comprised PBMCs, obtained after allogeneic stem cell transplant with calcineurin inhibitor and methotrexate. These receptors originate from a female patient aged 18 to 35 who received an allogeneic stem cell transplant from an unrelated donor, was CMV-positive, and had acute and chronic GVHD. Some T cells may be donor cells from the graft after a transplant.

This rearrangement joins TRBV4-1 to TRBJ1-2; D is ambiguous. The V gene's germline CDR1 is MGHRA and CDR2 YSYEKL. V gave up 0 bases and J gave up 7 bases, with 15 bases separating them. The length of the CDR3 is 15 residues. This CDR3 is CASSQDWRVGGGYTF. The CDR3 DNA is TGCGCCAGCAGCCAAGATTGGAGGGTTGGAGGTGGCTACACCTTC.

This chain links TRBV7-6 with TRBJ2-7; no definite D call. CDR3 length equals 16 residues. Deletions cut 1 base from V and 0 bases from J, with 13 bases between. Germline CDR1 is SGHVS and CDR2 is FNYEAQ. This CDR3 is CASSLVASRNSYEQYF. In nucleotides, the CDR3 is TGTGCCAGCAGCTTAGTGGCCTCGCGGAACTCCTACGAGCAGTACTTC.

The sample holds a few counts of this clone. V gene TRBV19 combines with J gene TRBJ2-7; the D gene is possibly TRBD1 (6 bases). Per the germline V gene, CDR1 is LNHDA and CDR2 is SQIVND (reference sequence). Trimming shortened V by 3 bases and J by 2 bases, and 8 bases separated the two germline ends. There are 13 residues in the CDR3. The CDR3 bases are TGTGCCAGTAGTATCCGGGACACCTACGAGCAGTACTTC. It yields the protein CASSIRDTYEQYF.

The chain is built from TRBV19 and TRBJ1-2, with 7 nucleotides matching TRBD1. Germline V CDR1 and CDR2: LNHDA, SQIVND (reference sequence). After removal of 6 bases from V and 4 bases from J, the junction contained 5 bases not matched to a gene. The CDR3 contains 13 residues. The CDR3 region has the DNA TGTGCCAGTAGGGTGGACAGGTTCTATGGCTACACCTTC. Its protein is CASRVDRFYGYTF.

There are a few counts of this clone. The chain combines TRBV7-9 with TRBJ2-7; 10 nucleotides line up with TRBD1. Per germline, CDR1 SEHNR and CDR2 FQNEAQ (reference sequence). After removal of 3 bases from V and 6 bases from J, the junction contained 5 bases not matched to a gene. The CDR3 has 14 amino acids. The CDR3 DNA is TGTGCCAGCAGCTTTCTGGGACAGGGGTTCGAGCAGTACTTC. Amino acid sequence: CASSFLGQGFEQYF.

In its sample, this clone was seen once. The rearrangement uses TRBV9 and TRBJ2-1, with TRBD2 matching over 13 bases. The CDR3 has 16 amino acids. V gave up 0 bases and J gave up 5 bases; unmatched junction bases: 2. Germline-derived CDR1 and CDR2 are SGDLS and YYNGEE. The CDR3 here is CASSVEGLAGNNEQFF. The CDR3 bases are TGTGCCAGCAGCGTAGAGGGACTAGCGGGGAACAATGAGCAGTTCTTC.

The genes are TRBV2 and TRBJ2-5, with 9 bases matching TRBD2. This CDR3 spans 14 amino acids. J was trimmed by 4 bases and V by 8 bases; bases with no gene match: 8. The germline V gene has CDR1 SNHLY and CDR2 FYNNEI. This CDR3 is CASAAGGLAETQYF. The DNA of the CDR3 is TGTGCCAGCGCGGCGGGAGGGTTAGCAGAGACCCAGTACTTC.

The V call is TRBV9, the J call TRBJ2-1; TRBD2 agrees at 8 bases. V shed 0 bases, J shed 3 bases, and the junction held 2 bases outside the gene matches. This CDR3 has 15 residues. Germline CDR1 SGDLS, CDR2 YYNGEE. CDR3 amino acids: CASSVGREGYNEQFF. CDR3 DNA sequence: TGTGCCAGCAGCGTAGGCCGGGAGGGCTACAATGAGCAGTTCTTC.

This clone was observed a handful of times. CDR3 coding DNA: TGTGCCAGCAGTCTCCGGGGGGCGGGAGGCACTGAAGCTTTCTTT. Translated: CASSLRGAGGTEAFF. J is TRBJ1-1 and V is TRBV2; D might be TRBD1 (6 bases). The germline CDR1 and CDR2 sequences are SNHLY and FYNNEI. The V gene lost 5 bases and the J gene lost 4 bases, with 17 bases spanning the gap. The CDR3 is 15 residues long. Full variable domain (outside the CDR3, taken from reference TRBV2 and TRBJ1-1): EPEVTQTPSHQVTQMGQEVILRCVPISNHLYFYWYRQILGQKVEFLVSFYNNEISEKSEIFDDQFSVERPDGSNFTLKIRSTKLEDSAMYFCASSLRGAGGTEAFFGQGTRLTVV.

This clone was seen more than once but under ten times. V is TRBV6-1 and J is TRBJ1-2, with D unclear. Trimming took 4 bases from V and 1 from J, leaving 10 bases between them. The CDR3 covers 14 residues. The germline V gene has CDR1 MNHNS and CDR2 SASEGT. CDR3: CASSADTLNYGYTF. As DNA, the CDR3 is TGTGCCAGCAGTGCTGACACACTTAACTATGGCTACACCTTC.

The chain uses TRBV10-3 and TRBJ1-5; 7 bases line up with TRBD1. CDR1 is ENHRY, CDR2 SYGVKD, per germline. This CDR3 is built from 16 residues. V gave up 10 bases and J gave up 10 bases; unmatched junction bases: 22. CDR3 protein: CASSPSVRGRVGPQHF. The CDR3 DNA reads as TGTGCCAGCAGCCCCTCTGTAAGGGGGCGAGTGGGTCCCCAGCATTTT.

The CDR3 reads CASTRTGDEKLFF. The DNA for the CDR3 is TGTGCCAGCACCCGGACAGGGGACGAAAAACTGTTTTTT. The chain carries TRBV6-1 and TRBJ1-4, with 9 nucleotides matching TRBD1. Looked up from germline, CDR1 is MNHNS and CDR2 is SASEGT. This CDR3 has 13 amino acids. The V segment lost 7 bases and the J segment 8 bases; nucleotides outside the gene matches: 5.

A note on this clone: This same CDR3 is encoded by further DNA sequences in the sample. The chain combines TRBV5-6 with TRBJ1-4, with TRBD1 matching 8 bases. The CDR3 has 14 amino acids. V lost 3 bases and J lost 8; bases outside the gene matches: 6. Germline-derived CDR1 and CDR2 are SGHDT and YYEEEE. The CDR3 nucleotides are TGTGCCAGCAGCTATGGACAGGGAGGAGAAAAACTGTTTTTT. Amino acid sequence: CASSYGQGGEKLFF.

This chain links TRBV7-9 with TRBJ1-2; no clear D gene. Trimming left V 5 bases short and J 6 bases short, with 16 bases between. Germline V gives CDR1 SEHNR, CDR2 FQNEAQ (reference sequence). The CDR3 covers 14 residues. In DNA form, the CDR3 reads TGTGCCAGCAGCCCCATGGACTTTTGGGATGGCTACACCTTC. Translation: CASSPMDFWDGYTF.

Regarding this clone: Other nucleotide sequences from this sample produce the same CDR3. The rearrangement uses TRBV7-2 and TRBJ2-7; TRBD2 aligns across 10 bases. This CDR3 is built from 15 residues. Germline V gene data show CDR1 as SGHTA and CDR2 as FQGNSA. Unmatched junction bases numbered 7, after V lost 5 bases and J lost 3 bases. The CDR3 here is CASSPRTSGIYEQYF. CDR3 nucleotides: TGTGCCAGCAGCCCTAGGACTAGCGGTATCTACGAGCAGTACTTC.

The chain links TRBV5-6 to TRBJ2-1, with 9 bases matching TRBD2. The V gene end was trimmed by 6 bases and the J gene end by 6 bases; junction bases not matched to a gene: 7. The length of the CDR3 is 14 residues. The germline V gene has CDR1 SGHDT and CDR2 YYEEEE. The CDR3 DNA reads as TGTGCCAGCACCTCTTATAGCGGGAGCAATGAGCAGTTCTTC. Residues: CASTSYSGSNEQFF.

J is TRBJ2-7 and V is TRBV29-1; D remains ambiguous. CDR3 length: 11 residues. Trimming cost V 4 bases and J 2 bases, with 6 bases left between them. Germline lookup yields CDR1 SQVTM and CDR2 ANQGSEA. CDR3 region: CSVVQTYEQYF. CDR3 coding DNA: TGCAGCGTTGTGCAGACCTACGAGCAGTACTTC.

The chain couples TRBV9 to TRBJ1-1; TRBD1 agrees at 8 bases. Germline CDR1 reads SGDLS; CDR2 reads YYNGEE. V was clipped by 4 bases and J by 2 bases; unmatched bases: 13. This CDR3 is built from 17 residues. The CDR3 loop is CASSFTHRTGLNTEAFF. The DNA of the CDR3 is TGTGCCAGCAGCTTCACCCATAGGACAGGGCTAAACACTGAAGCTTTCTTT.